This is a list of T cell receptor beta chains from one sample in a study of persistence of HIV-infected CD4 T cells. Sequenced by immunoSEQ multiplex PCR; TCRdb stores in-frame clones only, minus some. In the table there are 40,000 or so clones, 89% of which are singletons. Their target antigens are unknown. Sequenced here: CD4+ T cells sorted from PBMCs after 18-hour stimulation, sampled from a patient who received antiretroviral therapy. These receptors came from an adult man with HIV who was CMV-seropositive. Each CDR3 is given with its conserved first and last residue. The order of the fields is CDR3 DNA, CDR3 protein, J gene, D gene, V gene, clone size. A D gene is named only where the DNA matches it firmly. Size tells how often a clone was seen (once, few, many) or the class of an expanded clone, and some rows leave it out.

TGTGCCAGCAGCCGACAGTCTTCTAGCACAGATACGCAGTATTTT,CASSRQSSSTDTQYF,TRBJ2-3,.,TRBV5-5,.
TGCGCCAGCAGCTTGGGACAGGGAAATGAAAAACTGTTTTTT,CASSLGQGNEKLFF,TRBJ1-4,TRBD1,TRBV5-1,.
TGTGCCACCAGTGATCACCTGGGGGGAAGAGCTTTCTTT,CATSDHLGGRAFF,TRBJ1-1,.,TRBV24-1,once
TGCGCCAGCAGCTTCCTCGGGGGCTCCTCCTACAATGAGCAGTTCTTC,CASSFLGGSSYNEQFF,TRBJ2-1,.,TRBV5-1,.
TGCGCCAGCAGCCAGGCAAATACAGAGAACTATGGCTACACCTTC,CASSQANTENYGYTF,TRBJ1-2,.,TRBV4-1,.
TGTGCCAGCAGTGAACTCGGGCGGGGGGATGAAAAACTGTTTTTT,CASSELGRGDEKLFF,TRBJ1-4,.,TRBV6-1,.
TGTGCCAGCACTTCGAACACTGAAGCTTTCTTT,CASTSNTEAFF,TRBJ1-1,.,TRBV6-5,.
TGTGCCAGCAACAAGGGGGGGGGCTCCTACAATGAGCAGTTCTTC,CASNKGGGSYNEQFF,TRBJ2-1,.,TRBV7-2,.
TGTGCCAGCAGCTGGGGGACAGGGGGTAGCTATGGCTACACCTTC,CASSWGTGGSYGYTF,TRBJ1-2,TRBD1,TRBV7-2,.
TGTGCCAGCAGTCTAGCGGGGGGGCCGACAGATACGCAGTATTTT,CASSLAGGPTDTQYF,TRBJ2-3,TRBD2,TRBV6-5,.
TGTGCCAGCTCACCTTTGGACAGTCCCTACGAGCAGTACTTC,CASSPLDSPYEQYF,TRBJ2-7,.,TRBV18,.
TGTGCCAGCAGCTTGTGGAGGGGGGGAACTGAAGCTTTCTTT,CASSLWRGGTEAFF,TRBJ1-1,.,TRBV5-4,.
TGTGCCAGCAACCCCTATGGGACAGGGATGAACACTGAAGCTTTCTTT,CASNPYGTGMNTEAFF,TRBJ1-1,TRBD1,TRBV27,few
TGTGCCAGCAGTTCCGGAGTTAGTGGGAACATTCAGTACTTC,CASSSGVSGNIQYF,TRBJ2-4,.,TRBV6-5,.
TGCGCCAGCAGCTTCAGGGTCGGAGATACGCAGTATTTT,CASSFRVGDTQYF,TRBJ2-3,.,TRBV5-1,.
TGTGCCAGCAGCTTAGCAGCTAGCGGGGGACAAGGGGGTACGCAGTATTTT,CASSLAASGGQGGTQYF,TRBJ2-3,TRBD2,TRBV7-2,.
TGCAGCGTTGAACCCTTCGCTTCCCTGGCCACAGATACGCAGTATTTT,CSVEPFASLATDTQYF,TRBJ2-3,.,TRBV29-1,.
TGTGCCAGCAGAAGAAGGACCGGGGAGCTGTTTTTT,CASRRRTGELFF,TRBJ2-2,.,TRBV12-3/TRBV12-4,.
TGTGCCAGCAGTTACTCGAAGGGGTTTCAGCCCCAGCATTTT,CASSYSKGFQPQHF,TRBJ1-5,.,TRBV6-5,.
TGTGCCAGTAGTAGCGCCGGGACAGCCTCTGGAAACACCATATATTTT,CASSSAGTASGNTIYF,TRBJ1-3,TRBD1,TRBV19,.
TGTGCCAGTAGTATCCTCCCGGGAAGGGCGCACAATGAGCAGTTCTTC,CASSILPGRAHNEQFF,TRBJ2-1,.,TRBV19,.
TGTGCTAGTGGTTTGGTTCCTAGCAGACAGACCAGTGGAAACACCATATATTTT,CASGLVPSRQTSGNTIYF,TRBJ1-3,.,TRBV12-5,.
TGTGCCAGCAGGAGGGGCCTGCACTCTGGAAACACCATATATTTT,CASRRGLHSGNTIYF,TRBJ1-3,.,TRBV6-5,.
TGTGCCAGCAGCCAAGAACAGGGGGCTGGAAACACCATATATTTT,CASSQEQGAGNTIYF,TRBJ1-3,TRBD1,TRBV4-2,.
TGTGCCAGCTCACCGATGACAGGGGATACTGAAGCTTTTTTT,CASSPMTGDTEAFF,TRBJ1-1,TRBD1,TRBV18,.
TGTGCCAGCAGTTTATCTAGACAGGGGACCGCTGAAGCTTTCTTT,CASSLSRQGTAEAFF,TRBJ1-1,TRBD1,TRBV27,.
TGTGCCAGCGGGACAGGGACCACAGATACGCAGTATTTT,CASGTGTTDTQYF,TRBJ2-3,TRBD1,TRBV9,.
TGTGCCAGCAGCTTACAGGGGGCGGGAGAGACCCAGTACTTC,CASSLQGAGETQYF,TRBJ2-5,TRBD1,TRBV7-6,.
TGTGCCAGCAAATCAACTAATGAAAAACTGTTTTTT,CASKSTNEKLFF,TRBJ1-4,.,TRBV3-1/TRBV3-2,.
TGTGCCAGCAGTTTAGGGGAAGGGGGGACGCAAGGTGAAGCTTTCTTT,CASSLGEGGTQGEAFF,TRBJ1-1,.,TRBV6-5,.
TGTGCCAGTAGGCAGGGCCGTGAAAAACTGTTTTTT,CASRQGREKLFF,TRBJ1-4,.,TRBV19,.
TGTGCCAGCAGTCAGCCAGTCGGAACTGAAGCTTTCTTT,CASSQPVGTEAFF,TRBJ1-1,.,TRBV6-5,.
TGTGCCAGTAGTATAAACAGGGGCAGGGATCAGCCCCAGCATTTT,CASSINRGRDQPQHF,TRBJ1-5,TRBD1,TRBV19,.
TGCGCCAGCAGCTTGACTTATGGGAGTAACACCGGGGAGCTGTTTTTT,CASSLTYGSNTGELFF,TRBJ2-2,.,TRBV5-1,once
TGCGCCAGCAGAAAAAGGACGGAAACAACTTATGGCTACACCTTC,CASRKRTETTYGYTF,TRBJ1-2,.,TRBV5-1,.
TGTGCCAGCACCGAGGGAGGACATAACTATGGCTACACCTTC,CASTEGGHNYGYTF,TRBJ1-2,.,TRBV28,.
TGTGCCAGCAGCCAAGAGACCAGGGGGGCACCCCTCCACTTT,CASSQETRGAPLHF,TRBJ1-6,TRBD1,TRBV14,.
TGTGCCAGCATGACCGCAGGGGCATTTCAGCCCCAGCATTTT,CASMTAGAFQPQHF,TRBJ1-5,.,TRBV6-1,.
TGTGCCAGCAGTCTTAAAGGGACAGTATCCTACGAGCAGTACTTC,CASSLKGTVSYEQYF,TRBJ2-7,TRBD1,TRBV27,.
TGTGCCAGCAGCTTAGTTCCAGATTCCTACGAGCAGTACTTC,CASSLVPDSYEQYF,TRBJ2-7,.,TRBV11-2,.
TGTGCCAGTAGTATCCCGGCCTACTACGAGCAGTACTTC,CASSIPAYYEQYF,TRBJ2-7,.,TRBV19,.
TGTGCCAGCAGCCCCGACGTACCTCCAGGCTATGGCTACACCTTC,CASSPDVPPGYGYTF,TRBJ1-2,.,TRBV7-8,few
TGTGCCAGCTCCAGGGGACAGGGGGCGAGGACTGAAGCTTTCTTT,CASSRGQGARTEAFF,TRBJ1-1,TRBD1,TRBV2,.
TGTGCCAGCAGCCGGGACAGGAGCCGCCATATGGGGGAGTACTTC,CASSRDRSRHMGEYF,TRBJ2-7,TRBD1,TRBV5-4,.
TGTGCCAGCAGTGAACAGGGCCTGTTGAACACTGAAGCTTTCTTT,CASSEQGLLNTEAFF,TRBJ1-1,.,TRBV6-1,.
TGTGCCACCAGCAGAGATCTTGGGAATGAAAAACTGTTTTTT,CATSRDLGNEKLFF,TRBJ1-4,.,TRBV15,few
TGTGCCAGCAGTTCAGGAGAGTACAATGAGCAGTTCTTC,CASSSGEYNEQFF,TRBJ2-1,.,TRBV2,.